The 28 T cell receptor beta chains given below trace back to one sample, sequenced in a study of blood T cell repertoires in COVID-19. The method was immunoSEQ multiplex PCR; TCRdb's version includes in-frame clones alone and lacks a portion of them. The sample has approximately 240,000 clones, around 85% seen once. Sequenced sample: peripheral blood. These receptors were taken from a woman aged 40 to 49 with active or convalescent COVID-19.

The rearrangement links TRBV18 to TRBJ1-6, with D possibly matching TRBD1 (6 bases). The CDR3 is made up of 16 amino acids. Per the germline V gene, CDR1 is KGHSH and CDR2 is LQKENI. The V end lost 3 bases, the J end lost 0 bases, and 9 bases lay between the germline ends. The CDR3 DNA reads TGTGCCAGCTCACCGGACAGAGGCTCCTATAATTCACCCCTCCACTTT. Its protein product is CASSPDRGSYNSPLHF.

This clone was detected only once. The chain combines TRBV3-1 (or the pseudogene TRBV3-2) with TRBJ1-2; 7 bases agree with TRBD1. Germline CDR1 LGHDT, CDR2 YNNKEL (reference sequence). V gave up 4 bases and J gave up 4 bases; unmatched junction bases: 15. The CDR3 is 17 residues long. The CDR3 loop reads CASSRKRTDRVGYGYTF. The CDR3 bases are TGTGCCAGCAGCCGTAAGAGGACCGACAGGGTTGGCTATGGCTACACCTTC.

This clone was seen just once. The chain uses TRBV5-5 and TRBJ2-2; 7 bases map to TRBD2. This CDR3 is 14 amino acids long. Trimming took 4 bases from V and 5 from J; bases not matched to a gene: 5. The V gene's germline CDR1 is SGHKS and CDR2 YYEKEE (reference sequence). CDR3: CASSTFSGTGELFF. CDR3 sequence (DNA): TGTGCCAGCAGCACCTTTAGCGGGACCGGGGAGCTGTTTTTT.

The rearrangement links TRBV10-1 to TRBJ1-1; D ambiguous. The CDR3 contains 15 residues. Germline CDR1 is WNHNN and CDR2 is SYGVQD (reference sequence). Trimming left V 0 bases short and J 2 bases short, with 10 bases between. Here the CDR3 reads CASSESVGGNTEAFF. DNA for the CDR3: TGCGCCAGCAGTGAGTCTGTAGGCGGAAACACTGAAGCTTTCTTT.

The J gene is TRBJ1-2, the V gene TRBV5-4; D ambiguous. Germline V gene lookup returns CDR1 SGHNT and CDR2 YYREEE (reference sequence). This CDR3 region has 13 residues. With 3 bases removed from V and 4 bases from J, the gap between germline ends came to 10 bases. CDR3 sequence reads: CASSSVMSYGYTF. CDR3 DNA sequence: TGTGCCAGCAGCTCAGTAATGTCCTATGGCTACACCTTC.

The CDR3 spells CASSFQTGTGSHEQYF. The CDR3 DNA follows: TGTGCCAGCAGCTTCCAAACCGGGACAGGGTCCCACGAGCAGTACTTC. The chain carries TRBV7-9 and TRBJ2-7; 9 bases align to TRBD1. Germline CDR1 SEHNR, CDR2 FQNEAQ (reference sequence). J was trimmed by 5 bases and V by 3 bases; bases with no gene match: 11. The CDR3 loop spans 16 amino acids.

The V call is TRBV5-6, the J call TRBJ2-7; D call uncertain. Germline CDR1 is SGHDT and CDR2 is YYEEEE. The CDR3 runs to 13 residues. V lost 4 bases and J 1 base, leaving 9 bases between the germline ends. CDR3 sequence reads: CASSVWSSYEQYF. CDR3 coding DNA: TGTGCCAGCAGCGTATGGAGTTCCTACGAGCAGTACTTC.

The V call is TRBV5-1, the J call TRBJ2-7; TRBD2 agrees at 11 bases. Germline CDR1 SGHRS, CDR2 YFSETQ. The CDR3 contains 15 residues. The V segment lost 0 bases and the J segment 4 bases; nucleotides outside the gene matches: 3. The CDR3 nucleotides are TGCGCCAGCAGCTTGGTCCTAGCGGGAGGATACGAGCAGTACTTC. This codes for CASSLVLAGGYEQYF. The whole variable domain, filled in from reference TRBV5-1 and TRBJ2-7, reads KAGVTQTPRYLIKTRGQQVTLSCSPISGHRSVSWYQQTPGQGLQFLFEYFSETQRNKGNFPGRFSGRQFSNSRSEMNVSTLELGDSALYLCASSLVLAGGYEQYFGPGTRLTVT.

The chain combines TRBV7-6 with TRBJ2-1, with D possibly TRBD1 on 6 matching bases. V was trimmed by 3 bases and J by 0 bases, leaving 6 bases between them. This CDR3 region has 14 residues. Germline V lookup: CDR1 SGHVS, CDR2 FNYEAQ. CDR3 DNA: TGTGCCAGCAGCTTGACAGGCTCCTACAATGAGCAGTTCTTC. This sequence encodes CASSLTGSYNEQFF. Together with reference TRBV7-6 and TRBJ2-1, the CDR3 gives the full variable domain: GAGVSQSPRYKVTKRGQDVALRCDPISGHVSLYWYRQALGQGPEFLTYFNYEAQQDKSGLPNDRFSAERPEGSISTLTIQRTEQRDSAMYRCASSLTGSYNEQFFGPGTRLTVL.

The CDR3 reads CASSKEQVYPNTGELFF. The CDR3 nucleotides are TGTGCCAGCAGCAAAGAACAGGTTTACCCGAACACCGGGGAGCTGTTTTTT. V is TRBV21-1 and J is TRBJ2-2; the table's TRBD1 call for D was not verified on the DNA. TRBV21-1 represents a pseudogene. The CDR3 spans 17 residues.

This clone was seen a single time. The CDR3 loop is CASSSYRGRSNQPQHF. The CDR3 DNA reads as TGTGCCAGCAGTTCCTATAGGGGGCGGAGCAATCAGCCCCAGCATTTT. The genes are TRBV28 and TRBJ1-5; 7 nucleotides match TRBD1. V dropped 4 bases and J dropped 1; count of bases not matched to a gene: 7. Per germline, CDR1 MDHEN and CDR2 SYDVKM. The CDR3 length is 16 residues.

This clone was observed once. The chain employs TRBV2 and TRBJ1-5; 7 positions match TRBD1. Trimming at V came to 6 bases and at J to 6 bases, leaving 8 bases not matched to a gene. This CDR3 is 14 amino acids long. Germline CDR1 is SNHLY and CDR2 is FYNNEI. CDR3 loop: CASSLQTGSQPQHF. CDR3 bases: TGTGCCAGCAGCTTGCAGACAGGGTCTCAGCCCCAGCATTTT. The full variable domain, completed using reference TRBV2 and TRBJ1-5, is EPEVTQTPSHQVTQMGQEVILRCVPISNHLYFYWYRQILGQKVEFLVSFYNNEISEKSEIFDDQFSVERPDGSNFTLKIRSTKLEDSAMYFCASSLQTGSQPQHFGDGTRLSIL.

The chain recombines TRBV6-6 with TRBJ1-3; no clear D. This CDR3 is 13 amino acids long. The germline V and J ends were trimmed by 1 base and 10 bases, with 11 bases remaining between them. The V gene's germline CDR1 is MNHNY and CDR2 SVGAGI (reference sequence). For the CDR3, the DNA is TGTGCCAGCAGTTACTTGGCGGGAAGGACCATATATTTT. It is translated as CASSYLAGRTIYF.

The rearrangement uses TRBV14 and TRBJ1-6, with D perhaps TRBD1 (5 bases). Per germline, CDR1 SGHDN and CDR2 FVKESK. Trimming took off 1 base at V and 4 bases at J, with 23 bases between the two ends. This CDR3 spans 20 amino acids. In DNA form, the CDR3 reads TGTGCCAGCAGCCAAGTGAAGGGGCCGCGAAGGGCGATTTATAATTCACCCCTCCACTTT. This codes for CASSQVKGPRRAIYNSPLHF.

V gene TRBV2 combines with J gene TRBJ1-5, with a weak D call TRBD1 (5 bases). Germline V gene data show CDR1 as SNHLY and CDR2 as FYNNEI. V lost 7 bases and J 3 bases, leaving 16 bases between the germline ends. This CDR3 region has 15 residues. The CDR3 loop is CASTSLGGSNQPQHF. In DNA form, the CDR3 reads TGTGCCAGCACCTCCCTGGGGGGTTCCAATCAGCCCCAGCATTTT. Supplemented by reference TRBV2 and TRBJ1-5, the full variable domain reads EPEVTQTPSHQVTQMGQEVILRCVPISNHLYFYWYRQILGQKVEFLVSFYNNEISEKSEIFDDQFSVERPDGSNFTLKIRSTKLEDSAMYFCASTSLGGSNQPQHFGDGTRLSIL.

This clone was seen a single time. This chain uses TRBV5-6 with TRBJ2-3, with 9 positions matching TRBD1. CDR1 and CDR2 (germline): SGHDT, YYEEEE. The CDR3 totals 16 residues. V dropped 2 bases and J dropped 6; count of bases not matched to a gene: 10. The CDR3 loop is CASSFSGTGLKDTQYF. Written as DNA, the CDR3 is TGTGCCAGCAGCTTCTCGGGGACAGGGCTCAAGGATACGCAGTATTTT.

The chain combines TRBV6-1 with TRBJ1-1; 8 positions match TRBD1. This CDR3 is 20 amino acids long. Trimming cost V 0 bases and J 6 bases; bases outside gene matches: 21. CDR1 and CDR2 (germline): MNHNS, SASEGT. Here the CDR3 reads CASSEAGGRDRLEFRAEAFF. Written as DNA, the CDR3 is TGTGCCAGCAGTGAAGCGGGGGGCAGGGACAGGTTAGAGTTTCGGGCTGAAGCTTTCTTT.

Comment on this clone: At one boundary the junction diverges from the germline segment, which might be a read error. V and J are TRBV3-1 (or the pseudogene TRBV3-2) and TRBJ2-3; 8 bases are shared with TRBD1. This CDR3 contains 15 residues. Germline CDR1 is LGHDT and CDR2 is YNNKEL (reference sequence). The CDR3 loop is CASSKEHRGTDTQYF. The DNA for the CDR3 is TGTGCCAGCAGCAAAGAGCACAGGGGGACAGATACGCAGTATTTT.

The J gene is TRBJ1-3, the V gene TRBV3-1 (or the pseudogene TRBV3-2), with D unclear. The CDR3 spans 14 residues. CDR1 and CDR2 from the germline V gene are LGHDT and YNNKEL (reference sequence). V was cut by 1 base and J by 3 bases, with 7 bases left in between. In DNA form, the CDR3 reads TGTGCCAGCAGCCAAGTGTCAGTTGGAAACACCATATATTTT. Translating it yields CASSQVSVGNTIYF.

The CDR3 bases are TGCGCCAGCAGCCAGCTGGGGCCAGAAAAACTGTTTTTT. Protein: CASSQLGPEKLFF. The chain recombines TRBV4-1 with TRBJ1-4; a weak D match, TRBD1 (5 bases). This CDR3 is 13 amino acids long. CDR1 MGHRA and CDR2 YSYEKL come from the germline V gene. V was clipped by 3 bases and J by 8 bases, with 10 bases between them.

The J gene is TRBJ1-1, the V gene TRBV15, with a weak D call TRBD1 (5 bases). The CDR3 runs to 16 residues. The V gene lost 1 base and the J gene lost 4 bases, with 16 bases spanning the gap. Germline V lookup: CDR1 LNHNV, CDR2 YYDKDF (reference sequence). CDR3 in amino acids: CATSRGKGKKVTEAFF. CDR3 nucleotides: TGTGCCACCAGCAGAGGTAAGGGGAAAAAAGTCACTGAAGCTTTCTTT.

This clone was detected once. The chain recombines TRBV21-1 with TRBJ1-6; the table's D call, TRBD1, has no DNA check behind it. TRBV21-1 has pseudogene status. The CDR3 sequence is 16 residues long. The CDR3 loop is CASVLLGQGANSPLHF. In DNA form, the CDR3 reads TGTGCCAGCGTCTTACTTGGACAGGGGGCGAATTCACCCCTCCACTTT.

This clone was seen a handful of times. The chain employs TRBV30 and TRBJ1-6; possibly TRBD1 for D (6 bases). Germline V gene sequence: CDR1 GTSNPN, CDR2 SVGIG (reference sequence). The CDR3 has 19 amino acids. Trimming cost V 1 base and J 1 base, with 20 bases left between them. For the CDR3, the DNA is TGTGCCTGGAGTGCAAGGGGACACTTTATGGAATCCTATAATTCACCCCTCCACTTT. Protein product: CAWSARGHFMESYNSPLHF.

The chain employs TRBV13 and TRBJ1-2; 9 positions match TRBD1. This CDR3 region has 15 residues. J gave up 5 bases and V 4 bases, and 8 bases lay outside the gene matches. Looked up from germline, CDR1 is PRHDT and CDR2 is FYEKMQ (reference sequence). CDR3: CASSSRHRGLYGYTF. The CDR3 DNA reads TGTGCCAGCAGCTCCCGCCACAGGGGGCTATATGGCTACACCTTC.

This chain uses TRBV30 with TRBJ2-2, with 12 bases lining up with TRBD2. Trimming cost V 5 bases and J 5 bases; bases outside gene matches: 6. This CDR3 spans 15 amino acids. CDR1 is GTSNPN and CDR2 is SVGIG in the germline V gene (reference sequence). CDR3 residues: CAWRLAGAQTGELFF. CDR3 nucleotide sequence: TGTGCCTGGCGACTAGCGGGGGCCCAGACCGGGGAGCTGTTTTTT.

DNA of the CDR3: TGTGCCAGCCGAAACGAGGGGGCTTGGCCTGAGCCCCAGCATTTT. It is translated as CASRNEGAWPEPQHF. This chain uses TRBV2 with TRBJ1-5; TRBD1 aligns across 7 bases. Germline CDR1 reads SNHLY; CDR2 reads FYNNEI. The CDR3 runs to 15 residues. Trimming cost V 8 bases and J 8 bases; bases outside gene matches: 15.

This chain links TRBV7-3 with TRBJ1-6; D ambiguous. V was pared by 5 bases and J by 13 bases, with 15 bases between. The CDR3 is 13 amino acids. The germline gives CDR1 SGHTA, CDR2 FQGTGA. CDR3 sequence reads: CASSPYPNFPLHF. CDR3 nucleotide sequence: TGTGCCAGCAGCCCCTATCCCAATTTCCCCCTCCACTTT.

The V and J genes are TRBV10-3 and TRBJ1-6; a possible D gene is TRBD1 (6 bases). The germline V gene has CDR1 ENHRY and CDR2 SYGVKD. V lost 10 bases and J 10 bases, leaving 14 bases between the germline ends. The CDR3 is made up of 12 amino acids. The CDR3 loop reads CATEDSQSPLHF. CDR3 coding DNA: TGTGCCACCGAGGACAGTCAATCACCCCTCCACTTT.